This TCR beta chain was captured by sequencing in a study of shared clonotypes between healthy human individuals. Every immunoSEQ plate was one replicate of a subset's evenly spread DNA. Repertoires were generated with immunoSEQ multiplex PCR, while TCRdb's copy carries only in-frame clones and drops some. The sample has roughly 2.1 million clones, 90% to 95% seen once; the top ten hold more than 1.5%. Study results and limitations: Since donors were few, the genetic and exposure-history diversity represented was limited.

Trimming at V came to 6 bases and at J to 8 bases, leaving 22 bases not matched to a gene. Germline CDR1 reads MDHEN; CDR2 reads SYDVKM. The CDR3 consists of 18 residues. About this clone itself: Its matching antigen is unknown.

The naive CD8 subset, CD45RO-negative cells positively selected for CCR7, excluded terminally differentiated effector memory CD45RA+ cells. The sample comprised naive CD8+ T cells from PBMCs. The chain couples TRBV28 to TRBJ2-1, with 7 positions matching TRBD1. This receptor was taken from a young man in good health. Some clones in this sample may be carry-over from other donors' samples. The CDR3 DNA follows: TGTGCCAGCAGAAATCCGAGACGGAGACAGGGTATATCGGATGAGCAGTTCTTC. Protein product: CASRNPRRRQGISDEQFF.